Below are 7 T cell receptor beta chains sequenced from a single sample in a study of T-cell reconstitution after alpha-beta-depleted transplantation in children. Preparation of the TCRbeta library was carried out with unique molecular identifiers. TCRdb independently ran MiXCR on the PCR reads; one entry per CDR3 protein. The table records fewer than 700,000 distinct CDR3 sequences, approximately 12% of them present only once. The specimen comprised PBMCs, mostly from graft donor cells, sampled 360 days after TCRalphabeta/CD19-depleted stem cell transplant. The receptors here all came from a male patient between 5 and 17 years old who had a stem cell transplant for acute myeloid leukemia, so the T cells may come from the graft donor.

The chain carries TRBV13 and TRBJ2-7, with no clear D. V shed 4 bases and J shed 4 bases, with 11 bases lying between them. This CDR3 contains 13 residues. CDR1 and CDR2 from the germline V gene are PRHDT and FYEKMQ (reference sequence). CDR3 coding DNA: TGTGCCAGCAGCTCCAAGACTGTTTACGAGCAGTACTTC. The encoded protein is CASSSKTVYEQYF.

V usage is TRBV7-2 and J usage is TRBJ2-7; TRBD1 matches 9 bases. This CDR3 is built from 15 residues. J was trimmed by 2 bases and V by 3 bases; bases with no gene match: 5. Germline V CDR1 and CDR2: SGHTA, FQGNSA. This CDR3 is CASSLSTGGTYEQYF. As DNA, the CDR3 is TGTGCCAGCAGCTTGTCGACAGGGGGGACCTACGAGCAGTACTTC.

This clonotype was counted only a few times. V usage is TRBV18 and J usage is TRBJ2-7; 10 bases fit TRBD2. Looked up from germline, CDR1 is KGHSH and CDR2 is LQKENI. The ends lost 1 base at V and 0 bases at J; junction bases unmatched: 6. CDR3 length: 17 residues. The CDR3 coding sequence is TGTGCCAGCTCACCACTATTAGCGGGAGGCCTCTCCTACGAGCAGTACTTC. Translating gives CASSPLLAGGLSYEQYF.

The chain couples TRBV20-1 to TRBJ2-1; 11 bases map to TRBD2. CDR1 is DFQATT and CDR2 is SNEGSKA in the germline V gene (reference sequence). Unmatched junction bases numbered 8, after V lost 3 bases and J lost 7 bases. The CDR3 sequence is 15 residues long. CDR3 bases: TGCAGTGCTAGGCTTACTAGCGGGAGTCTGAATGAGCAGTTCTTC. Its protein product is CSARLTSGSLNEQFF.

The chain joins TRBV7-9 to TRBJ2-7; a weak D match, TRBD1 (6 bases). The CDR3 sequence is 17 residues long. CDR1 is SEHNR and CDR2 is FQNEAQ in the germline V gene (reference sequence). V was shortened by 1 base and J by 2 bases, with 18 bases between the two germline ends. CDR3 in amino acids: CASSLETMMDSAYEQYF. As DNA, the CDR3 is TGTGCCAGCAGCTTAGAGACCATGATGGACAGCGCCTACGAGCAGTACTTC. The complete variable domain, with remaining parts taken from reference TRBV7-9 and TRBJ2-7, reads DTGVSQNPRHKITKRGQNVTFRCDPISEHNRLYWYRQTLGQGPEFLTYFQNEAQLEKSRLLSDRFSAERPKGSFSTLEIQRTEQGDSAMYLCASSLETMMDSAYEQYFGPGTRLTVT.

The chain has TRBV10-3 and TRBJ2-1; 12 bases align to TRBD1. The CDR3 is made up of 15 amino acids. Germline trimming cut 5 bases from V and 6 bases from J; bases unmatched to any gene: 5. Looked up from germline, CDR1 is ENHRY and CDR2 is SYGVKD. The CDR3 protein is CAISSGTGGFNEQFF. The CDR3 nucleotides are TGTGCCATCAGTAGCGGGACAGGGGGCTTCAATGAGCAGTTCTTC.

The CDR3 sequence: CASAFRGGATGELFF. The DNA of the CDR3 is TGTGCCAGCGCCTTCAGGGGCGGGGCCACCGGGGAGCTGTTTTTT. The chain combines TRBV7-3 with TRBJ2-2, with D perhaps being TRBD1 or TRBD2 (6 bases each). The CDR3 totals 15 residues. CDR1 SGHTA and CDR2 FQGTGA come from the germline V gene. V gave up 8 bases and J gave up 4 bases, with 17 bases separating them.